This T cell receptor (beta chain) was observed in a study of cytomegalovirus exposure and HLA in healthy donors. Study overall: The same platform was used for the 110 or so validation repertoires as for the roughly 730 first-cohort repertoires, as reported in a later analysis. Whole-study findings and limits: It was approximately 160 TCR beta chains that were listed as cytomegalovirus-associated. Rarity held for most TCR sequences, but there were some public TCRs that occurred in many donors.

A remark on this clone: Its antigen is not known.

Separation from the approximately 710-subject first cohort characterized the roughly 120-subject validation cohort, to which the donors belonged. Sequenced by immunoSEQ multiplex PCR; TCRdb stores in-frame clones only, minus some. The repertoire consists of some 320,000 clones, with roughly nine tenths occurring once and the leading ten covering over 1%. This clonotype was sampled from a woman in her 30s in good health and CMV-seropositive. What was sequenced was PBMCs.

Here the CDR3 reads CASSQVIPSGRSPYNEQFF. CDR3 DNA sequence: TGTGCCAGCAGCCAAGTTATCCCTAGCGGGAGGTCTCCCTACAATGAGCAGTTCTTC. The chain uses TRBV4-2 and TRBJ2-1; the match to TRBD2 covers 11 bases. Germline CDR1 reads LGHNA; CDR2 reads YNFKEQ. V was pared by 1 base and J by 2 bases, with 10 bases of the junction left unmatched. The CDR3 is made up of 19 amino acids.